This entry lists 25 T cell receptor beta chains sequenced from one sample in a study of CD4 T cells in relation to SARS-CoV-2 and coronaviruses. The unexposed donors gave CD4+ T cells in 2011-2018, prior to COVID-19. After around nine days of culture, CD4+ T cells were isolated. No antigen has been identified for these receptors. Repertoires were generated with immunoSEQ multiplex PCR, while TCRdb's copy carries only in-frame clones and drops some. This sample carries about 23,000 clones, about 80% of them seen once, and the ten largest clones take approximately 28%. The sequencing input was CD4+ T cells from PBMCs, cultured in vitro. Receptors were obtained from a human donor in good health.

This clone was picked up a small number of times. This chain's CDR3 is CASSFGASGYEQYF. The CDR3 nucleotides read TGTGCCAGCAGCTTCGGGGCTAGCGGGTACGAGCAGTACTTC. The V call is TRBV7-9, the J call TRBJ2-7, with 8 bases lining up with TRBD2. The V segment lost 3 bases and the J segment 4 bases; nucleotides outside the gene matches: 5. Germline V gene lookup returns CDR1 SEHNR and CDR2 FQNEAQ (reference sequence). This CDR3 is built from 14 residues.

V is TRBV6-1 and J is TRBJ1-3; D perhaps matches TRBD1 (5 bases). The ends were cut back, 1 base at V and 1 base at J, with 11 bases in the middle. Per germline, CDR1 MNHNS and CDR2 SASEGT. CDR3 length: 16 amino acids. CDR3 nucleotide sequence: TGTGCCAGCAGTGAAGAGGCCAGGGAGTCTGGAAACACCATATATTTT. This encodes CASSEEARESGNTIYF.

CDR3 coding DNA: TGTGCCAGCAGTACCCAGACCTATGGCTACACCTTC. It translates to CASSTQTYGYTF. The chain combines TRBV12-3 or TRBV12-4 with TRBJ1-2; no reliable D call. The CDR3 has 12 amino acids. V was cut by 5 bases and J by 4 bases, with 8 bases left in between.

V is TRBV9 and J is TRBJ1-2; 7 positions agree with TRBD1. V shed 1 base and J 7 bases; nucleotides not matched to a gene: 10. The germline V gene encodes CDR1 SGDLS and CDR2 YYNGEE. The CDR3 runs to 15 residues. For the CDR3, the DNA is TGTGCCAGCAGCGTATCGGAGGGGGCGCGAGGTGGCTACACCTTC. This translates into CASSVSEGARGGYTF.

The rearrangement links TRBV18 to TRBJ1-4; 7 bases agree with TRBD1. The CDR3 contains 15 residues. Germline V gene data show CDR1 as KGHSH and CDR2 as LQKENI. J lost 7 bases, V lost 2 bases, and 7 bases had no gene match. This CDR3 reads CASSPNKGAGEKLFF. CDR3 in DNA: TGTGCCAGCTCACCAAACAAGGGGGCCGGTGAAAAACTGTTTTTT.

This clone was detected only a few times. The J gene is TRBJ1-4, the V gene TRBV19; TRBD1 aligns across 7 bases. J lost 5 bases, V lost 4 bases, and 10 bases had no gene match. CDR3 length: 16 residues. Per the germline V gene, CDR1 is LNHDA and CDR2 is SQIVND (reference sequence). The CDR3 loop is CASSTQWTGGNEKLFF. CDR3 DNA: TGTGCCAGTAGTACCCAATGGACAGGTGGGAATGAAAAACTGTTTTTT.

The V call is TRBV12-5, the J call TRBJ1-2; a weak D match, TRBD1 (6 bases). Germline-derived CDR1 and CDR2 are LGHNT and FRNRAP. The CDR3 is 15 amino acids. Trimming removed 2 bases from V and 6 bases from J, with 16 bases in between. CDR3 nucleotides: TGTGCTAGTGGTTTGCGTCTACAGGGTGAGGATGGCTACACCTTC. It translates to CASGLRLQGEDGYTF. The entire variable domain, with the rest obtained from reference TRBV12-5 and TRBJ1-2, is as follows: DARVTQTPRHKVTEMGQEVTMRCQPILGHNTVFWYRQTMMQGLELLAYFRNRAPLDDSGMPKDRFSAEMPDATLATLKIQPSEPRDSAVYFCASGLRLQGEDGYTFGSGTRLTVV.

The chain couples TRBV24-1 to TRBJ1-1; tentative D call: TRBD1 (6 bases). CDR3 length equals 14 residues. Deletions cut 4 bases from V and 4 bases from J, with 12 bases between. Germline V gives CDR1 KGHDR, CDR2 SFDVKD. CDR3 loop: CATSETGRGTEAFF. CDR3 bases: TGTGCCACCAGTGAAACAGGGCGGGGCACTGAAGCTTTCTTT.

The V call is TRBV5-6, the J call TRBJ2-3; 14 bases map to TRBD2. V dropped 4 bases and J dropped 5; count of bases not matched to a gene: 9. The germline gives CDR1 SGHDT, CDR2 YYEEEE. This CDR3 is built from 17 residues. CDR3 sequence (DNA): TGTGCCAGCAGCAATAGACTAGCGGGAGGGCCGGAAGATACGCAGTATTTT. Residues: CASSNRLAGGPEDTQYF.

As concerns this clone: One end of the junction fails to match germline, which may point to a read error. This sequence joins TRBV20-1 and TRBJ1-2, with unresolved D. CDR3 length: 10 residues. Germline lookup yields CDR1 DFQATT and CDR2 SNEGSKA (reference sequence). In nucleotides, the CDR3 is TGCAGTGCTCCTAATTATGGCTACACCTTC. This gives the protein CSAPNYGYTF.

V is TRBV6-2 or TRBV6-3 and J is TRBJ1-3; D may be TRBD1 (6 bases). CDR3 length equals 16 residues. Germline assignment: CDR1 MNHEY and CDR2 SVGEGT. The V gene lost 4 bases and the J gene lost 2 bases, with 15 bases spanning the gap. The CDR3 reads CASSSQGLRAGNTIYF. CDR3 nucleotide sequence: TGTGCCAGCAGTTCACAGGGTCTGAGGGCTGGAAACACCATATATTTT.

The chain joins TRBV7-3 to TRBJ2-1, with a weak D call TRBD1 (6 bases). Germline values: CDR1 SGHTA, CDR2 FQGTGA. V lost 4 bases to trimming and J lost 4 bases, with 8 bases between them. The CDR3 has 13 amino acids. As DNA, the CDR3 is TGTGCCAGCAGCTGGACAGAATACAATGAGCAGTTCTTC. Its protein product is CASSWTEYNEQFF.

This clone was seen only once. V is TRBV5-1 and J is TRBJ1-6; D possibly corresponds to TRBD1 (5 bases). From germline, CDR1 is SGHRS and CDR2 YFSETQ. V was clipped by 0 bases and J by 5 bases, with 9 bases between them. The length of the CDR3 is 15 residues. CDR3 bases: TGCGCCAGCAGCTTGGCAGGGCCCAATAATTCACCCCTCCACTTT. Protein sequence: CASSLAGPNNSPLHF. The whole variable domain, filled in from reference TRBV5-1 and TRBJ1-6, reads KAGVTQTPRYLIKTRGQQVTLSCSPISGHRSVSWYQQTPGQGLQFLFEYFSETQRNKGNFPGRFSGRQFSNSRSEMNVSTLELGDSALYLCASSLAGPNNSPLHFGNGTRLTVT.

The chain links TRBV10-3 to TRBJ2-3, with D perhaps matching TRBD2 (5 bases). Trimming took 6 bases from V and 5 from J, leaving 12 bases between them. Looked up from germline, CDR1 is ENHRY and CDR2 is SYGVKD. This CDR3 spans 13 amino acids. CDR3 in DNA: TGTGCCATCAGCCCCGGACTGGGAGATACGCAGTATTTT. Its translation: CAISPGLGDTQYF.

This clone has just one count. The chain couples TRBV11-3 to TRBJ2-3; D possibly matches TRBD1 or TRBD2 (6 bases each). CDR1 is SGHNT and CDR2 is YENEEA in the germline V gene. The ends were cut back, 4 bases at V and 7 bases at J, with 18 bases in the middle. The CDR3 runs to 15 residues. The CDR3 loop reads CASSSGGGGRNTQYF. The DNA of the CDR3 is TGTGCCAGCAGCTCTGGCGGTGGGGGGCGGAATACGCAGTATTTT.

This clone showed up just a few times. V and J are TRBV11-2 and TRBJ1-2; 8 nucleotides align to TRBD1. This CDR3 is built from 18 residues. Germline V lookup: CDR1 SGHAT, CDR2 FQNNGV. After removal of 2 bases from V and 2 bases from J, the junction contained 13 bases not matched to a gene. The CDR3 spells CASSLRYTGTGRNYGYTF. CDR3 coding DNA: TGTGCCAGCAGCTTACGATACACCGGGACAGGAAGGAACTATGGCTACACCTTC.

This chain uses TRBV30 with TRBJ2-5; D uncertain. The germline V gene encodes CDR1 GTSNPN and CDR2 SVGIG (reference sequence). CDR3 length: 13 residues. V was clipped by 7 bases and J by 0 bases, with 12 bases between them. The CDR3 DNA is TGTGCCTCTACCGCAGGCGACCAAGAGACCCAGTACTTC. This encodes CASTAGDQETQYF.

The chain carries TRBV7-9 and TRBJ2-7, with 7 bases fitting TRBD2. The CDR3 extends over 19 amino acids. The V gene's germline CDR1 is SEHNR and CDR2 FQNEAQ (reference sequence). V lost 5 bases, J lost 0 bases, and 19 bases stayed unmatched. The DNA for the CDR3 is TGTGCCAGCAGCCGCTTCGTTATAGCGGGCGCACCCCACTCCTACGAGCAGTACTTC. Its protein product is CASSRFVIAGAPHSYEQYF.

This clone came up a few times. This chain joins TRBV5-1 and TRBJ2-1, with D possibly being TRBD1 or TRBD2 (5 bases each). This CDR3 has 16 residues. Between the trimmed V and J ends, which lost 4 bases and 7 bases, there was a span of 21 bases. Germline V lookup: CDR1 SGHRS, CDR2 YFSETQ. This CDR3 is CASSLPRAVRQNEQFF. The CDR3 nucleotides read TGCGCCAGCAGCCTTCCGAGGGCGGTTAGACAGAATGAGCAGTTCTTC.

CDR3 bases: TGCGCCAGCAGTGCTAGCGGGAGGGCTGGAGATACGCAGTATTTT. It yields the protein CASSASGRAGDTQYF. The chain employs TRBV4-1 and TRBJ2-3; 12 bases are shared with TRBD2. Trimming took 6 bases from V and 5 from J; bases not matched to a gene: 6. The CDR3 is 15 residues long. Germline V gene sequence: CDR1 MGHRA, CDR2 YSYEKL.

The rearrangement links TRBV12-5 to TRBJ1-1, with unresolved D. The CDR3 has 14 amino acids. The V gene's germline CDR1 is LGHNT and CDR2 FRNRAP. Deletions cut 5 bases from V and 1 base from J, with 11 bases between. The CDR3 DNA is TGTGCTAGTGGTCCCCCGATTTCGAACACTGAAGCTTTCTTT. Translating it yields CASGPPISNTEAFF.

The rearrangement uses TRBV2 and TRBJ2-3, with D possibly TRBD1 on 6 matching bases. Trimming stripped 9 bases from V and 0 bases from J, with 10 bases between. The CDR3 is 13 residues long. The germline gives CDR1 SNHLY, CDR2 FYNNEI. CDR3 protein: CARGTSSTDTQYF. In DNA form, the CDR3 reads TGTGCCAGAGGGACATCTAGCACAGATACGCAGTATTTT.

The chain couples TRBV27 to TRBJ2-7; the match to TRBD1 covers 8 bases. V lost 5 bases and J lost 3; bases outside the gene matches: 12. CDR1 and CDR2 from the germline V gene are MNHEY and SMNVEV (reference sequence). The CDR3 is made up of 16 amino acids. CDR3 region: CASSAKAGGSHYEQYF. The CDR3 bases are TGTGCCAGCAGTGCCAAAGCAGGGGGCTCTCACTACGAGCAGTACTTC.

The CDR3 protein is CASSSTVQETQYF. The CDR3 DNA reads as TGTGCCAGCAGCTCGACAGTACAAGAGACCCAGTACTTC. V usage is TRBV7-8 and J usage is TRBJ2-5; perhaps TRBD1 as D (5 bases). This CDR3 is 13 amino acids long. V shed 4 bases and J shed 2 bases, with 8 bases lying between them. Germline V gene data show CDR1 as SGHVS and CDR2 as FQNEAQ.

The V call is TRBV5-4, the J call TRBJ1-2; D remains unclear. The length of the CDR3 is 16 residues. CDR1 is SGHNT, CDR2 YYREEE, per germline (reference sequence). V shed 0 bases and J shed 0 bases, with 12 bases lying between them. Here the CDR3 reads CASSLGVGRTNYGYTF. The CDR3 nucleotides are TGTGCCAGCAGCTTGGGAGTTGGCAGGACTAACTATGGCTACACCTTC.